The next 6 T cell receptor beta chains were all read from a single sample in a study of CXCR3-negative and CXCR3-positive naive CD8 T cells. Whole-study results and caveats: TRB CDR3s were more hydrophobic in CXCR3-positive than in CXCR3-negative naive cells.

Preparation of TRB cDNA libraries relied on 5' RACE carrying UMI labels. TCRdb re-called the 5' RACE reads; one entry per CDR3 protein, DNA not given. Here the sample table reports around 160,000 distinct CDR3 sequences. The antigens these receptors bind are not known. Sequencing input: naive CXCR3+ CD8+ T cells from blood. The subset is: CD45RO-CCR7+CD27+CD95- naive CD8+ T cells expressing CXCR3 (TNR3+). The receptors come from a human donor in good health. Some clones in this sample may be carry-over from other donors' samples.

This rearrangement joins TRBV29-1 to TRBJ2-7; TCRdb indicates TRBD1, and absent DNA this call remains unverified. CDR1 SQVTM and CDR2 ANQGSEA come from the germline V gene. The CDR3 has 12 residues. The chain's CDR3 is CSVRDSSYEQCF.

This chain's CDR3 is CSVEDRGRTYEQYF. The chain recombines TRBV29-1 with TRBJ2-7; TCRdb's assignment of TRBD1 cannot be checked, as there is no DNA. The CDR3 is 14 residues long. The germline V gene encodes CDR1 SQVTM and CDR2 ANQGSEA.

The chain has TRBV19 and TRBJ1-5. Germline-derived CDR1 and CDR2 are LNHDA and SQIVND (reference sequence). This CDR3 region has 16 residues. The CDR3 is CASSIDWVNGNQPQHF. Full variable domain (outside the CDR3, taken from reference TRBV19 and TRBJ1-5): DGGITQSPKYLFRKEGQNVTLSCEQNLNHDAMYWYRQDPGQGLRLIYYSQIVNDFQKGDIAEGYSVSREKKESFPLTVTSAQKNPTAFYLCASSIDWVNGNQPQHFGDGTRLSIL.

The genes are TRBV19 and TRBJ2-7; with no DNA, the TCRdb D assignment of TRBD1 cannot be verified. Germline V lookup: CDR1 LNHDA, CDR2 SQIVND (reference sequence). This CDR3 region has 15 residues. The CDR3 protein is CASSIKAAGATEQYF.

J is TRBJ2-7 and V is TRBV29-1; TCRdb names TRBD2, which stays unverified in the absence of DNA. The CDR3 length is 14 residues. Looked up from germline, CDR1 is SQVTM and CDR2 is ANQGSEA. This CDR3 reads CSVTGLAGGYEQYF.

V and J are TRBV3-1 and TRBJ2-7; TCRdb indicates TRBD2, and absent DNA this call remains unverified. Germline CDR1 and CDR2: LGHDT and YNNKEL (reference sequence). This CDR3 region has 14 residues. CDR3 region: CASSPLAGVYEQYF.